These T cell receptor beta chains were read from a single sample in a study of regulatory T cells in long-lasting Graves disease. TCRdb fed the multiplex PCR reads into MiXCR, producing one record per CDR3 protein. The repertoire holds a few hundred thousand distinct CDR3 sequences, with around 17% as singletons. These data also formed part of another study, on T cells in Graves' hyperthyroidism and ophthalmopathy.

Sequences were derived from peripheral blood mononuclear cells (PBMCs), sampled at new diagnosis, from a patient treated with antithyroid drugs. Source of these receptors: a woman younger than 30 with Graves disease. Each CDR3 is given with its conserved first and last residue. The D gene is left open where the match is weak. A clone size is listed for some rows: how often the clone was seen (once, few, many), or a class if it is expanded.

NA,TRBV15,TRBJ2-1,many,CATSVTYNEQFF,TGTGCCACCAGCGTCACCTACAATGAGCAGTTCTTC
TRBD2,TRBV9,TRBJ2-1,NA,CASSAHLAGVLEQFF,TGTGCCAGCAGCGCCCACTTAGCGGGAGTTCTAGAGCAGTTCTTC
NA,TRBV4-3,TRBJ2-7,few,CARYQGCEQYF,TGCGCCAGATACCAGGGGTGCGAGCAGTACTTC
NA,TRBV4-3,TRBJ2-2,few,CASSQEAITGELFF,TGCGCCAGCAGCCAAGAGGCAATTACCGGGGAGCTGTTTTTT
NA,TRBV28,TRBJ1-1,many,CASSLPGVFTEAFF,TGTGCCAGCAGCCTGCCAGGGGTTTTCACTGAAGCTTTCTTT
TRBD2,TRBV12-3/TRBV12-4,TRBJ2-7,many,CASSLRLAGIGSGDEQYF,TGTGCCAGCAGTTTAAGGCTAGCGGGAATAGGATCGGGTGACGAGCAGTACTTC
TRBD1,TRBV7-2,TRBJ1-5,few,CASSQRAFGTGKDQPQHF,TGTGCCAGCAGCCAAAGGGCGTTTGGGACAGGCAAAGATCAGCCCCAGCATTTT
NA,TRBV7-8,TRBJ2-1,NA,CASSPSAQGLQFF,TGTGCCAGCAGCCCAAGCGCACAGGGATTGCAGTTCTTC
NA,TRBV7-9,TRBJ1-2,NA,CASSLGLPGDHYTF,TGTGCCAGCAGCTTAGGACTTCCAGGGGATCATTACACCTTC
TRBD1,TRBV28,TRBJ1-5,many,CASSYPGQGLLSNQPQHF,TGTGCCAGCAGCTATCCGGGACAGGGGTTGTTAAGCAATCAGCCCCAGCATTTT
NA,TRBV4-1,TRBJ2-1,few,CASSHLTGDEQFF,TGCGCCAGCAGCCACCTGACTGGGGATGAGCAGTTCTTC
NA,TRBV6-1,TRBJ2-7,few,CASASDGRHWEQYF,TGTGCCAGCGCATCGGACGGTAGGCATTGGGAGCAGTACTTC
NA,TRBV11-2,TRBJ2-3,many,CASSLITLAVTDTQYF,TGTGCCAGCAGCTTAATAACGCTAGCTGTCACAGATACGCAGTATTTT
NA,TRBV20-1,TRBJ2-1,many,CSAPSRVWDNEQFF,TGCAGTGCCCCCTCTAGAGTATGGGATAATGAGCAGTTCTTC
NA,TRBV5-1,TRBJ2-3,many,CASHFTDTQYF,TGCGCCAGCCACTTCACAGATACGCAGTATTTT
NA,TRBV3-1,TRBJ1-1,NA,CASSQVRTPNTEAFF,TGTGCCAGCAGCCAAGTAAGGACACCAAACACTGAAGCTTTCTTT
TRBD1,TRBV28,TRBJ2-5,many,CASRRTGEETQYF,TGTGCCAGCAGACGGACAGGGGAGGAGACCCAGTACTTC
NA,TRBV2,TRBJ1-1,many,CASSESRGENTEAFF,TGTGCCAGCAGTGAAAGTAGGGGGGAGAACACTGAAGCTTTCTTT
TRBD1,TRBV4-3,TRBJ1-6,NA,CASSQGTGRDNSPLHF,TGCGCCAGCAGCCAAGGGACAGGGAGAGATAATTCACCCCTCCACTTT
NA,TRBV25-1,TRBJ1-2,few,CASSGPGQGPGYTF,TGTGCCAGCAGTGGCCCCGGGCAGGGACCTGGCTACACCTTC
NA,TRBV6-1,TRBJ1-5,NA,CASSEDGFRGPQHF,TGTGCCAGCAGTGAAGACGGGTTCAGGGGGCCCCAGCATTTT
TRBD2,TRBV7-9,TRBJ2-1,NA,CASSLALAETYNEQFF,TGTGCCAGCAGCTTAGCCCTAGCGGAGACCTACAATGAGCAGTTCTTC
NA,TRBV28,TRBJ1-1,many,CASSPAKGRNTEAFF,TGTGCCAGCAGCCCCGCAAAGGGGAGAAACACTGAAGCTTTCTTT
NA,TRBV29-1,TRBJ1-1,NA,CSAGHVEAFF,TGCAGCGCCGGACATGTTGAAGCTTTCTTT
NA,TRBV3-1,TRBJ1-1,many,CASSQAYTEAFF,TGTGCCAGCAGCCAAGCGTACACTGAAGCTTTCTTT
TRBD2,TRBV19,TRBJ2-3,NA,CASSILAGEVDTQYF,TGTGCCAGTAGTATTCTAGCGGGAGAGGTAGATACGCAGTATTTT
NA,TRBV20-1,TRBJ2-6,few,CSAGEAGANVLTF,TGCAGTGCTGGGGAGGCAGGGGCCAACGTCCTGACTTTC
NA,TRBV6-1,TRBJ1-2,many,CASSETWQKHYGYTF,TGTGCCAGCAGTGAAACCTGGCAGAAGCACTATGGCTACACCTTC
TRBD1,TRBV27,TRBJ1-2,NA,CASSTQGAGGYTF,TGTGCCAGCAGTACACAGGGGGCTGGGGGCTACACCTTC
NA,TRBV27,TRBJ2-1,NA,CASRKEMPTSYNEQFF,TGTGCCAGCAGAAAAGAGATGCCGACCTCCTACAATGAGCAGTTCTTC
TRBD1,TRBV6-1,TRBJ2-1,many,CASGDRVDEQFF,TGTGCCAGCGGCGACAGGGTGGATGAGCAGTTCTTC
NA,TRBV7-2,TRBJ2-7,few,CASSLARGLVGPPYF,TGTGCCAGCAGCTTAGCCCGCGGGTTGGTGGGCCCGCCGTACTTC
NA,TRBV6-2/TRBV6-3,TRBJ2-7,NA,CASSYPPRGPTYEQYF,TGTGCCAGCAGTTACCCACCTCGGGGCCCAACCTACGAGCAGTACTTC
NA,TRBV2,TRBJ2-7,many,CASSRTPGSTYEQYF,TGTGCCAGCAGTAGAACTCCCGGGTCAACCTACGAGCAGTACTTC
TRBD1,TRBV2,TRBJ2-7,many,CASSEPKSGGALLRVSYEQYF,TGTGCCAGCAGTGAACCCAAGTCAGGGGGCGCGTTGCTTCGGGTTTCCTACGAGCAGTACTTC
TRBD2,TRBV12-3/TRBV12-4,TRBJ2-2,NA,CASSFFLAGGDKTGELFF,TGTGCCAGCAGTTTTTTCCTAGCGGGAGGGGATAAAACCGGGGAGCTGTTTTTT
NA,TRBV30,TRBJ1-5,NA,CAWSREKMGSTQPQHF,TGTGCCTGGAGTAGAGAAAAGATGGGATCGACTCAGCCCCAGCATTTT